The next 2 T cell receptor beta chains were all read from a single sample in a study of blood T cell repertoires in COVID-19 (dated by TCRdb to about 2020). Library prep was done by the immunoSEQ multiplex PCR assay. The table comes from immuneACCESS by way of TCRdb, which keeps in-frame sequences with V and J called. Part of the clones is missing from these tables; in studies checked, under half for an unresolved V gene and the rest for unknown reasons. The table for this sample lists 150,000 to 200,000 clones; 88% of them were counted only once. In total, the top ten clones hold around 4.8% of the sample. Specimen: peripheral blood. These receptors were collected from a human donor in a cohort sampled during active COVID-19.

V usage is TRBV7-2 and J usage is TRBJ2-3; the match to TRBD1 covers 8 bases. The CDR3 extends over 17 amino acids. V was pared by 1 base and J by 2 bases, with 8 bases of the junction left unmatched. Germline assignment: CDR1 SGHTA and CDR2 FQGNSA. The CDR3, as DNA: TGTGCCAGCAGCTTAGAGGCCAGGGGGCTGATCACAGATACGCAGTATTTT. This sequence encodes CASSLEARGLITDTQYF.

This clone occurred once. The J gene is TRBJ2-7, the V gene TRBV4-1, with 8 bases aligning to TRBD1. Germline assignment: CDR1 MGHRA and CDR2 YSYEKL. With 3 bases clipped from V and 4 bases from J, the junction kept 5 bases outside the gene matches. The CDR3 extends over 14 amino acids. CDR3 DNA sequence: TGCGCCAGCAGCCAGACAGGGGCGGGATACGAGCAGTACTTC. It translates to CASSQTGAGYEQYF.